The clone carrying this TCR beta chain was seen at least ten times. The junction had 1 base not matched to a gene; V was cut back by 2 bases and J by 5 bases. CDR1 is MNHEY and CDR2 is SMNVEV in the germline V gene (reference sequence). This CDR3 is built from 14 residues. This sample was included in a study of T cells in Graves' hyperthyroidism and ophthalmopathy. Thyroid ultrasound, orbital computed tomography, clinical symptoms, and serum thyroxine and TRAb underpinned diagnoses. RNA transcripts provided the source from which TCR beta CDR3 regions were amplified. A set of HTBI primers served as the primers for a first-round RT-PCR of the TCR CDR3. From the multiplex PCR reads, TCRdb called clonotypes with MiXCR, one entry per CDR3 protein. The sample lists some 300,000 distinct CDR3 sequences; 16% were seen once.

This sequence was found in a man aged 25 to 45 with Graves' hyperthyroidism. The chain employs TRBV27 and TRBJ2-1; 9 nucleotides agree with TRBD2. The specimen was blood. CDR3 region: CASSLASGNNEQFF. CDR3 nucleotides: TGTGCCAGCAGTTTAGCTAGCGGGAACAATGAGCAGTTCTTC.